This T cell receptor beta chain derives from a study of T-cell reconstitution after alpha-beta-depleted transplantation in children. The CDR3 is made up of 13 amino acids. The germline V gene encodes CDR1 ENHRY and CDR2 SYGVKD. The V segment lost 2 bases and the J segment 14 bases; nucleotides outside the gene matches: 9. Using unique molecular identifiers, the investigators prepared the TCRbeta library. MiXCR, run by TCRdb on the PCR reads, gives a single entry per CDR3 protein. The table lists fewer than 550,000 distinct CDR3 sequences, 11% of them singletons. The chain recombines TRBV10-3 with TRBJ1-5; TRBD1 matches 7 bases. The TCR was taken from a female patient between 2 and 15 years old who had a stem cell transplant for aplastic anemia, so the T cells may come from the graft donor. The material sequenced was PBMCs, mostly from graft donor cells, taken 180 days after TCRalphabeta/CD19-depleted stem cell transplant. This CDR3 reads CAISEKGAELKHF. CDR3 coding DNA: TGTGCCATCAGTGAGAAGGGGGCAGAACTTAAGCATTTT.